The subject of this entry is one T cell receptor (beta chain). The sample is drawn from a study of control samples from healthy donors and cancer patients. CDR1 is SEHNR, CDR2 FQNEAQ, per germline (reference sequence). This CDR3 is built from 14 residues. V dropped 5 bases and J dropped 0; count of bases not matched to a gene: 3. TCRdb's copy holds only in-frame clones and misses some; the assay was immunoSEQ multiplex PCR. The sample contains approximately 100,000 clones, just over 85% of which appear only once. The rearrangement uses TRBV7-9 and TRBJ2-7, with 8 bases matching TRBD2. The TCR sequence derives from a man aged 25-45 years in good health. Sample: blood. CDR3 region: CASSELAASYEQYF. The CDR3 DNA follows: TGTGCCAGCAGCGAACTAGCGGCCTCCTACGAGCAGTACTTC.